This T cell receptor (beta chain) was captured in a study of cytomegalovirus exposure and HLA in healthy donors. Study-level findings and limits: Three of the chains that were CMV-associated were confirmed in vitro to be specific for CMV antigens.

The PCR had 60 Vbeta and 13 Jbeta primers. Clones were read by immunoSEQ multiplex PCR, and TCRdb kept only the in-frame ones, dropping some. This table has about 150,000 clones, about 85% appearing once. Of note for this clone: The antigen is undetermined.

Germline CDR1 and CDR2: SGHRS and YFSETQ. The CDR3 length is 17 residues. V was pared by 2 bases and J by 3 bases, with 11 bases of the junction left unmatched. The chain is built from TRBV5-1 and TRBJ1-1, with 9 positions matching TRBD1. This TCR came from a boy aged 2 to 10 in good health and CMV-seronegative. Sequencing was carried out using PBMCs. CDR3 DNA sequence: TGCGCCAGCAGCTTCACAGGGGGCGCGGTGAAGTACACTGAAGCTTTCTTT. It translates to CASSFTGGAVKYTEAFF.